This T cell receptor beta chain stems from a study of immune evolution from preneoplasia to lung adenocarcinoma. Study summary: HLA loss of heterozygosity: 6% to 7.5% AIS, about 15% MIA, over 30% ADC, none AAH.

V gave up 5 bases and J gave up 3 bases; unmatched junction bases: 1. Per the germline V gene, CDR1 is MGHRA and CDR2 is YSYEKL. CDR3 length: 13 residues. Remarks on this clone: Its antigen remains unidentified.

Clones were sequenced by immunoSEQ multiplex PCR, and TCRdb holds only the in-frame ones, with some missing. This sample has more than 3,500 clones, with more than 75% found just once. Study observations and caveats: Normal lung had the highest top T cell clone frequencies.

The clonotype was recovered from a person aged 60 to 85 with lung adenocarcinoma. The V and J genes are TRBV4-1 and TRBJ1-3, with 7 bases that match TRBD1. The sample taken for sequencing was FFPE minimally invasive lung adenocarcinoma tissue. In nucleotides, the CDR3 is TGCGCCAGCAGCGACAGGGTTGGAAACACCATATATTTT. Translated, it gives CASSDRVGNTIYF.